This TCR beta chain originates from a study of OX40 agonist ivuxolimab in advanced cancers. The overall study: In this trial design, patients received ivuxolimab intravenously at 0.01 to 10 mg/kg every 2 weeks.

Points on this clone: Antigen specificity is unknown.

Study-level findings and limits: CD4+ T cells averaged fewer expanded clones than CD8+ T cells. At 0.1 to 3.0 mg/kg, CD4+ and CD8+ blood T cells expanded clonally by week 6.

This CDR3 is 15 amino acids long. Looked up from germline, CDR1 is SGHRS and CDR2 is YFSETQ. V was shortened by 4 bases and J by 9 bases, with 20 bases between the two germline ends. Sequencing was performed with immunoSEQ multiplex PCR; in TCRdb, only in-frame clones are kept and a portion is missing. The data show over 30,000 clones, roughly 89% seen once. V and J are TRBV5-1 and TRBJ2-1; the D call may be TRBD1 or TRBD2 (6 bases each). The receptor was isolated from an adult with an advanced solid tumor such as melanoma, head and neck, liver or kidney cancer. The starting material was CD4+ or CD8+ T cells sorted from blood, obtained in a trial of the OX40 agonist ivuxolimab. CDR3 in DNA: TGCGCCAGCAGCCCCCAGGTCTCGGGGGCGACTGAGCAGTTCTTC. Translating gives CASSPQVSGATEQFF.